Below, 28 T cell receptor beta chains from the same sample are listed, as sequenced in a study of sequential checkpoint blockade in melanoma. The treatment: randomized to nivolumab then ipilimumab (arm A) or the reverse (arm B). Sequencing was performed with immunoSEQ multiplex PCR; in TCRdb, only in-frame clones are kept and a portion is missing. Among 600 or so clones listed, about 23% were seen once. The starting material was tumor tissue (inferred from file names), obtained from a patient given nivolumab and ipilimumab in sequence. The receptors were gathered from a human donor with melanoma.

This chain uses TRBV9 with TRBJ1-3; TRBD1 is a possible D gene (6 bases). The V gene lost 0 bases and the J gene lost 0 bases, with 7 bases spanning the gap. CDR1 and CDR2 (germline): SGDLS, YYNGEE. The CDR3 contains 15 residues. For the CDR3, the DNA is TGTGCCAGCAGCGTAGGGACAGTCTCTGGAAACACCATATATTTT. Its translation: CASSVGTVSGNTIYF.

This clone was seen more than once but under ten times. This chain uses TRBV28 with TRBJ2-1, with 8 bases matching TRBD1. The CDR3 loop spans 15 amino acids. CDR1 MDHEN and CDR2 SYDVKM come from the germline V gene. V shed 3 bases and J 8 bases; nucleotides not matched to a gene: 9. The CDR3 region has the DNA TGTGCCAGCAGTTTGACCGGGACAGGCAGCTATGAGCAGTTCTTC. It codes for CASSLTGTGSYEQFF. Supplemented by reference TRBV28 and TRBJ2-1, the full variable domain reads DVKVTQSSRYLVKRTGEKVFLECVQDMDHENMFWYRQDPGLGLRLIYFSYDVKMKEKGDIPEGYSVSREKKERFSLILESASTNQTSMYLCASSLTGTGSYEQFFGPGTRLTVL.

By share, this clone ranks as medium-sized (0.01 to 0.1%). The chain combines TRBV9 with TRBJ2-3; possibly TRBD1 for D (5 bases). The length of the CDR3 is 15 residues. Germline loops: CDR1 SGDLS, CDR2 YYNGEE. Trimming removed 0 bases at V and 0 bases at J, with 8 bases between. The CDR3 here is CASSVEGASTDTQYF. CDR3 nucleotide sequence: TGTGCCAGCAGCGTAGAAGGGGCCAGCACAGATACGCAGTATTTT.

This clone was counted only a few times. The J gene is TRBJ2-5, the V gene TRBV11-3; TRBD2 matches at 8 bases. Trimming at V came to 2 bases and at J to 2 bases, leaving 4 bases not matched to a gene. CDR1 SGHNT and CDR2 YENEEA come from the germline V gene. There are 15 residues in the CDR3. CDR3: CASSLITGGQETQYF. CDR3 DNA sequence: TGTGCCAGCAGCTTAATCACGGGGGGGCAAGAGACCCAGTACTTC.

This clone was detected a few times. The V and J genes are TRBV11-3 and TRBJ2-2, with D tentatively TRBD1 (6 bases). Germline CDR1 SGHNT, CDR2 YENEEA. V shed 5 bases and J shed 5 bases, with 21 bases lying between them. CDR3 length: 17 residues. CDR3 nucleotide sequence: TGTGCCAGCAGCCGTAAATCGTGGGGGCCAGGGACCGGGGAGCTGTTTTTT. Encoded protein: CASSRKSWGPGTGELFF.

This clone was seen a few times. CDR3 protein: CASSPGTQSYEQYF. CDR3 DNA sequence: TGTGCCAGCAGCCCCGGGACTCAGTCCTACGAGCAGTACTTC. The rearrangement links TRBV11-3 to TRBJ2-7; tentative D call: TRBD2 (6 bases). Trimming took 5 bases from V and 1 from J, leaving 12 bases between them. This CDR3 spans 14 amino acids. Germline V gene lookup returns CDR1 SGHNT and CDR2 YENEEA. The full variable domain, completed using reference TRBV11-3 and TRBJ2-7, is EAGVVQSPRYKIIEKKQPVAFWCNPISGHNTLYWYLQNLGQGPELLIRYENEEAVDDSQLPKDRFSAERLKGVDSTLKIQPAELGDSAVYLCASSPGTQSYEQYFGPGTRLTVT.

The chain employs TRBV5-1 and TRBJ1-4, with 7 bases matching TRBD1. CDR3 length: 15 amino acids. Trimming took 4 bases from V and 6 from J; bases not matched to a gene: 9. Germline-derived CDR1 and CDR2 are SGHRS and YFSETQ. The CDR3 DNA is TGCGCCAGCAGCCCACAGGGGTCGGTGGATGAAAAACTGTTTTTT. Its translation is CASSPQGSVDEKLFF.

This chain connects TRBV5-1 to TRBJ1-1; D possibly corresponds to TRBD1 (5 bases). Germline V CDR1 and CDR2: SGHRS, YFSETQ. V was pared by 0 bases and J by 0 bases, with 15 bases between. The CDR3 is 17 amino acids. CDR3 sequence reads: CASSLAGTRTMNTEAFF. In DNA, the CDR3 is TGCGCCAGCAGCTTGGCTGGGACTCGAACCATGAACACTGAAGCTTTCTTT. Supplemented by reference TRBV5-1 and TRBJ1-1, the full variable domain reads KAGVTQTPRYLIKTRGQQVTLSCSPISGHRSVSWYQQTPGQGLQFLFEYFSETQRNKGNFPGRFSGRQFSNSRSEMNVSTLELGDSALYLCASSLAGTRTMNTEAFFGQGTRLTVV.

This clone has just a few counts. The V call is TRBV6-8, the J call TRBJ1-1; D may be TRBD1 (5 bases). The CDR3 covers 13 residues. V was cut by 5 bases and J by 8 bases, with 15 bases left in between. CDR1 MNHGY and CDR2 SAAAGT come from the germline V gene. The CDR3 DNA sequence: TGTGCCAGCAGTCTCCTTGAAGCAGGGGAAGCTTTCTTT. Its translation: CASSLLEAGEAFF.

This clone is large (0.1 to 1%). The chain employs TRBV6-8 and TRBJ2-7; D may match TRBD1 or TRBD2 (5 bases each). Per germline, CDR1 MNHGY and CDR2 SAAAGT. This CDR3 is 15 amino acids long. V was shortened by 6 bases and J by 0 bases, with 15 bases between the two germline ends. The CDR3 spells CASSPRGTVSYEQYF. As DNA, the CDR3 is TGTGCCAGCAGCCCGAGAGGGACGGTCTCCTACGAGCAGTACTTC.

This clone was recorded a few times. V gene TRBV9 combines with J gene TRBJ1-3; TRBD1 agrees at 8 bases. V lost 1 base, J lost 1 base, and 7 bases stayed unmatched. Germline assignment: CDR1 SGDLS and CDR2 YYNGEE. The CDR3 loop spans 17 amino acids. The CDR3 nucleotides are TGTGCCAGCAGCGTATTCCAGGGGGCCGAATCTGGAAACACCATATATTTT. Protein product: CASSVFQGAESGNTIYF.

The sample holds a few counts of this clone. CDR3 coding DNA: TGCAGCGTGGTCAGGGGAGGGGCGGCTGAAGCTTTCTTT. Amino acids: CSVVRGGAAEAFF. V usage is TRBV29-1 and J usage is TRBJ1-1; D is possibly TRBD1 (6 bases). CDR3 length: 13 residues. Trimming took 6 bases from V and 6 from J, leaving 17 bases between them. Germline CDR1 and CDR2: SQVTM and ANQGSEA.

There are a few counts of this clone. V gene TRBV6-8 combines with J gene TRBJ1-3; no reliable D call. V dropped 6 bases and J dropped 0 bases, with 15 bases sitting between them. The CDR3 consists of 16 residues. Germline V CDR1 and CDR2: MNHGY, SAAAGT. Written as DNA, the CDR3 is TGTGCCAGCAGCCCGAGTGCGGGAGACTCTGGAAACACCATATATTTT. This translates into CASSPSAGDSGNTIYF.

This clone is labeled as medium-sized (0.01 to 0.1%). The chain links TRBV7-2 to TRBJ1-4, with D unresolved. Germline CDR1 SGHTA, CDR2 FQGNSA. With 4 bases removed from V and 5 bases from J, the gap between germline ends came to 8 bases. The CDR3 length is 13 residues. The CDR3 loop is CASSSRSNEKLFF. DNA for the CDR3: TGTGCCAGCAGCTCTAGGTCGAATGAAAAACTGTTTTTT.

The chain couples TRBV19 to TRBJ1-5; D is unclear. In germline, CDR1 is LNHDA, CDR2 SQIVND (reference sequence). V lost 4 bases, J lost 9 bases, and 10 bases lay in between. This CDR3 region has 12 residues. The CDR3 nucleotides read TGTGCCAGTAGTACGGGAGGGCGGCCCCAGCATTTT. This gives the protein CASSTGGRPQHF.

This chain joins TRBV19 and TRBJ1-1, with a possible D match to TRBD1 (5 bases). CDR1 is LNHDA, CDR2 SQIVND, per germline (reference sequence). The CDR3 runs to 14 residues. V was cut by 5 bases and J by 0 bases, with 10 bases left in between. CDR3 in DNA: TGTGCCAGTAGTCTACGGACACTGAACACTGAAGCTTTCTTT. Amino acids: CASSLRTLNTEAFF.

This clone was counted only a few times. V gene TRBV28 combines with J gene TRBJ1-5; 8 nucleotides agree with TRBD1. V trimming: 7 bases; J trimming: 2 bases; junction bases outside the gene matches: 16. CDR1 is MDHEN, CDR2 SYDVKM, per germline. There are 18 residues in the CDR3. The CDR3 protein is CASTQTGAVLMGNQPQHF. CDR3 in DNA: TGTGCCAGCACCCAGACAGGGGCAGTTTTGATGGGCAATCAGCCCCAGCATTTT.

The J gene is TRBJ1-2, the V gene TRBV9, with no clear D. Germline CDR1 and CDR2: SGDLS and YYNGEE. Trimming took off 2 bases at V and 6 bases at J, with 14 bases between the two ends. The CDR3 runs 14 residues. For the CDR3, the DNA is TGTGCCAGCAGCGTCAACGACCCCCGCCATGGCTACACCTTC. Translating gives CASSVNDPRHGYTF.

V gene TRBV29-1 combines with J gene TRBJ2-1; 11 bases map to TRBD2. Germline lookup yields CDR1 SQVTM and CDR2 ANQGSEA. The CDR3 runs to 13 residues. With 8 bases clipped from V and 9 bases from J, the junction kept 9 bases outside the gene matches. CDR3 region: CSNSGGARGEQFF. The CDR3 DNA sequence: TGCAGCAATAGCGGGGGGGCCCGGGGTGAGCAGTTCTTC.

This clone is medium-sized within its sample. The chain carries TRBV23-1 and TRBJ1-1; D gene uncertain. TRBV23-1 is designated an ORF whose function remains uncertain. This CDR3 region has 15 residues. With 6 bases removed from V and 3 bases from J, the gap between germline ends came to 17 bases. For the CDR3, the DNA is TGCGCCAGCAGCCCACCGGGGAGGGCGGACACTGAAGCTTTCTTT. Protein product: CASSPPGRADTEAFF.

This clone ranks as large. The chain couples TRBV9 to TRBJ1-1; possibly TRBD1 for D (5 bases). This CDR3 contains 14 residues. V was clipped by 5 bases and J by 2 bases, with 13 bases between them. Germline CDR1 and CDR2: SGDLS and YYNGEE. The CDR3 DNA follows: TGTGCCAGCAGTCCGGGACTCTCCAACACTGAAGCTTTCTTT. Its protein is CASSPGLSNTEAFF. The entire variable domain, with the rest obtained from reference TRBV9 and TRBJ1-1, is as follows: DSGVTQTPKHLITATGQRVTLRCSPRSGDLSVYWYQQSLDQGLQFLIQYYNGEERAKGNILERFSAQQFPDLHSELNLSSLELGDSALYFCASSPGLSNTEAFFGQGTRLTVV.

This clone was seen only a few times. J is TRBJ1-1 and V is TRBV7-4; possibly TRBD1 for D (5 bases). CDR3 length: 13 residues. The germline gives CDR1 SGHVT, CDR2 SQSDAQ. Trimming took off 11 bases at V and 1 base at J, with 14 bases between the two ends. The CDR3 sequence is CAAGLYTNTEAFF. The CDR3 DNA is TGTGCCGCGGGACTGTATACGAACACTGAAGCTTTCTTT.

Judged by abundance, this clone is large. The chain employs TRBV4-1 and TRBJ2-3, with 10 nucleotides matching TRBD2. There are 16 residues in the CDR3. Per germline, CDR1 MGHRA and CDR2 YSYEKL. Germline trimming cut 2 bases from V and 6 bases from J; bases unmatched to any gene: 8. This chain's CDR3 is CASSQTSGGAMDTQYF. CDR3 bases: TGCGCCAGCAGCCAAACGAGCGGGGGGGCCATGGATACGCAGTATTTT.

The genes are TRBV9 and TRBJ1-1, with TRBD1 matching over 7 bases. CDR1 is SGDLS and CDR2 is YYNGEE in the germline V gene. The CDR3 has 15 residues. With 3 bases clipped from V and 5 bases from J, the junction kept 10 bases outside the gene matches. CDR3: CASSGRQGGRTEAFF. The CDR3 DNA reads TGTGCCAGCAGCGGGCGACAGGGAGGCAGGACTGAAGCTTTCTTT.

The chain combines TRBV11-3 with TRBJ2-7, with unresolved D. CDR1 and CDR2 from the germline V gene are SGHNT and YENEEA. V was trimmed by 1 base and J by 0 bases, leaving 7 bases between them. CDR3 length: 14 amino acids. The CDR3 spells CASSLGASSYEQYF. CDR3 bases: TGTGCCAGCAGCTTAGGGGCCAGCTCCTACGAGCAGTACTTC.

This rearrangement joins TRBV11-3 to TRBJ2-2, with 15 positions matching TRBD2. The CDR3 is 19 residues long. J gave up 1 base and V 5 bases, and 8 bases lay outside the gene matches. The germline gives CDR1 SGHNT, CDR2 YENEEA. The CDR3 here is CASSPAGLAGGLNTGELFF. CDR3 DNA sequence: TGTGCCAGCAGCCCAGCTGGACTAGCGGGGGGGCTGAACACCGGGGAGCTGTTTTTT.

This clone was counted between two and nine times. The chain couples TRBV28 to TRBJ1-1; 9 bases are a match to TRBD1. This CDR3 is 13 amino acids long. The V gene's germline CDR1 is MDHEN and CDR2 SYDVKM. The V segment lost 7 bases and the J segment 8 bases; nucleotides outside the gene matches: 8. This CDR3 is CASTYPGQGEAFF. The CDR3 nucleotides are TGTGCCAGCACTTATCCGGGACAGGGAGAAGCTTTCTTT.

The rearrangement links TRBV7-6 to TRBJ1-2; TRBD1 aligns across 7 bases. The ends lost 5 bases at V and 1 base at J; junction bases unmatched: 7. In germline, CDR1 is SGHVS, CDR2 FNYEAQ. CDR3 length: 15 residues. CDR3 in amino acids: CASSPRTGYNYGYTF. The CDR3 region has the DNA TGTGCCAGCAGCCCCCGGACAGGCTATAACTATGGCTACACCTTC.